This TCR beta chain came from a study of blood T cell repertoires in COVID-19. At the level of the study: Both acute and convalescent COVID-19 samples were obtained from the United States, Italy and Spain. PBMCs, B-cell-depleted T cells, or T cells provided the cDNA or gDNA that made up the material.

In the authors' methods: Estimation of nucleated cell counts was performed using reference gene primer amplification. Generated by immunoSEQ multiplex PCR, the TCRdb table keeps only in-frame clones and is missing some. The DNA gave D and trimming, while V, J and clone size come from that table. The sample lists roughly 190,000 clones, roughly 84% occurring once. Followed longitudinally, the Seattle patients had been enrolled during active infection. Losses at the gene ends were 4 bases for V and 8 bases for J; bases not matched to a gene: 5. Germline V gene sequence: CDR1 MDHEN, CDR2 SYDVKM. This CDR3 region has 14 residues.

The sample taken for sequencing was peripheral blood. This sequence joins TRBV28 and TRBJ1-3; 10 bases map to TRBD1. This sequence was found in a woman between 65 and 79 years old with COVID-19, enrolled during active disease. Written as DNA, the CDR3 is TGTGCCAGCAGTTGGGGACAGGGGACGGACACCATATATTTT. Translation: CASSWGQGTDTIYF.